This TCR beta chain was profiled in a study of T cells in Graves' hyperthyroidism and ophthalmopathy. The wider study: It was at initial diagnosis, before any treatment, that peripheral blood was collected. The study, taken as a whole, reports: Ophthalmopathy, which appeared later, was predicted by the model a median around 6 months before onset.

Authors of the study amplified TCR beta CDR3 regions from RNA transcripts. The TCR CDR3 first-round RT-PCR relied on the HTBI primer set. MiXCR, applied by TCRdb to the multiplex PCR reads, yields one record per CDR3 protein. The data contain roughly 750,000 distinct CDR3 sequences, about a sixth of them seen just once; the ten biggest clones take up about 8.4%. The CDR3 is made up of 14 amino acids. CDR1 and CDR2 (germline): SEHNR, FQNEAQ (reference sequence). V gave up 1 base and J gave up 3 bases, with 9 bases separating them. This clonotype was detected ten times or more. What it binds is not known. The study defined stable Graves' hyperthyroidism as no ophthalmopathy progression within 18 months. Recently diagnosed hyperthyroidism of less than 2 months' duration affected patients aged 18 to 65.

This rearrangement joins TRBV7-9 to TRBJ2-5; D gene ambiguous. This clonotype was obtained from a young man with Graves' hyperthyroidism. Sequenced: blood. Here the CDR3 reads CASSLVGFEETQYF. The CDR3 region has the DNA TGTGCCAGCAGCTTAGTAGGCTTTGAAGAGACCCAGTACTTC.